This record covers a single T cell receptor (beta chain). This entry belongs to a study of blood T cell repertoires in COVID-19. Overall study: Donors in the United States, Italy and Spain gave samples during acute or convalescent COVID-19. In each case, the material was cDNA or gDNA derived from T cells, B-cell-depleted T cells, or PBMCs.

Assay used: immunoSEQ multiplex PCR; TCRdb lists only in-frame clones, some missing. The sample has 250,000 or so clones, about nine tenths seen once. The germline V gene has CDR1 LGHDT and CDR2 YNNKEL (reference sequence). The V end lost 4 bases, the J end lost 1 base, and 14 bases lay between the germline ends. This CDR3 spans 16 amino acids. Source material: peripheral blood. The chain links TRBV3-1 (or the pseudogene TRBV3-2) to TRBJ2-1, with D perhaps TRBD2 (6 bases). The receptor was isolated from a woman aged 25 to 39 with active or convalescent COVID-19. This CDR3 reads CASSPRRGFSYNEQFF. The CDR3 bases are TGTGCCAGCAGCCCTAGACGGGGGTTTTCCTACAATGAGCAGTTCTTC.